The 26 T cell receptor beta chains presented below share a single source sample, sequenced in a study of T cell responses to AZD1222 COVID-19 vaccine listed by TCRdb under 2021. The time point label here, explained by the study, means: baseline before first vaccination. The library was built by means of the immunoSEQ multiplex PCR assay. The table comes from immuneACCESS by way of TCRdb, which keeps in-frame sequences with V and J called. Part of the clones is missing from these tables; in studies checked, under half for an unresolved V gene and the rest for unknown reasons. Here the sample has approximately 120,000 clones; 88% occur a single time. Approximately 19% of the sample is held by the ten biggest clonotypes. Sequences were derived from peripheral blood, sampled on day 0 of AZD1222 vaccination. Receptors originate from an adult in good health.

The genes are TRBV24-1 and TRBJ2-2, with D unresolved. Germline assignment: CDR1 KGHDR and CDR2 SFDVKD. The CDR3 totals 14 residues. The ends were cut back, 4 bases at V and 4 bases at J, with 9 bases in the middle. CDR3 nucleotides: TGTGCCACCAGTGACTACGGACGCACCGGGGAGCTGTTTTTT. Its protein product is CATSDYGRTGELFF.

This clone has a single count. The V gene is TRBV13, the J gene TRBJ1-3; D not certain. The CDR3 sequence is 15 residues long. Germline V gene lookup returns CDR1 PRHDT and CDR2 FYEKMQ (reference sequence). Trimming shortened V by 0 bases and J by 0 bases, and 6 bases separated the two germline ends. The CDR3 loop is CASSLGAGSGNTIYF. In DNA form, the CDR3 reads TGTGCCAGCAGCTTAGGAGCGGGCTCTGGAAACACCATATATTTT.

The table lists this clone with a few counts. The chain carries TRBV5-1 and TRBJ2-7; D remains ambiguous. This CDR3 has 15 amino acids. Trimming stripped 6 bases from V and 5 bases from J, with 21 bases between. CDR1 is SGHRS, CDR2 YFSETQ, per germline. CDR3 in amino acids: CASNSGSTSDHEQYF. In nucleotides, the CDR3 is TGCGCCAGCAATTCAGGATCGACATCCGACCACGAGCAGTACTTC.

In this sample, this clone turned up once. The gene calls are TRBV19 and TRBJ1-2; 9 positions agree with TRBD1. Germline-derived CDR1 and CDR2 are LNHDA and SQIVND (reference sequence). V dropped 5 bases and J dropped 2; count of bases not matched to a gene: 3. This CDR3 is built from 14 residues. CDR3 residues: CASSPGTGNYGYTF. In nucleotides, the CDR3 is TGTGCCAGTAGTCCCGGGACAGGGAACTATGGCTACACCTTC. Together with reference TRBV19 and TRBJ1-2, the CDR3 gives the full variable domain: DGGITQSPKYLFRKEGQNVTLSCEQNLNHDAMYWYRQDPGQGLRLIYYSQIVNDFQKGDIAEGYSVSREKKESFPLTVTSAQKNPTAFYLCASSPGTGNYGYTFGSGTRLTVV.

The chain employs TRBV6-6 and TRBJ2-5; a possible D gene is TRBD1 (6 bases). In germline, CDR1 is MNHNY, CDR2 SVGAGI (reference sequence). V lost 0 bases to trimming and J lost 5 bases, with 13 bases between them. This CDR3 is built from 15 residues. CDR3 region: CASSYSIQGVETQYF. DNA of the CDR3: TGTGCCAGCAGTTACTCGATACAGGGAGTGGAGACCCAGTACTTC.

The V call is TRBV19, the J call TRBJ2-1; D is unresolved. The CDR3 loop spans 15 amino acids. The V and J ends lost 2 bases and 4 bases respectively, with 12 bases between them. Germline assignment: CDR1 LNHDA and CDR2 SQIVND (reference sequence). The CDR3 DNA sequence: TGTGCCAGTAGTATACTACAGAACTTTTACAATGAGCAGTTCTTC. The encoded protein is CASSILQNFYNEQFF.

This clone has more than one count but fewer than ten. The chain combines TRBV11-3 with TRBJ2-7; possibly TRBD1 for D (5 bases). Germline CDR1 and CDR2: SGHNT and YENEEA. This CDR3 has 14 amino acids. Trimming pared 5 bases from V and 8 bases from J, leaving 19 bases between. Here the CDR3 reads CASSPGQGTLKQYF. The CDR3 DNA reads TGTGCCAGCAGCCCCGGGCAGGGTACGCTCAAGCAGTACTTC.

This chain joins TRBV9 and TRBJ2-5; D gene uncertain. This CDR3 is built from 14 residues. Germline V gene sequence: CDR1 SGDLS, CDR2 YYNGEE. Trimming stripped 0 bases from V and 2 bases from J, with 8 bases between. The CDR3 nucleotides are TGTGCCAGCAGCGTAGCGGCAATTCAAGAGACCCAGTACTTC. Encoded protein: CASSVAAIQETQYF.

The J gene is TRBJ2-6, the V gene TRBV19, with D unresolved. CDR1 and CDR2 (germline): LNHDA, SQIVND (reference sequence). The CDR3 is made up of 13 amino acids. With 10 bases removed from V and 4 bases from J, the gap between germline ends came to 11 bases. The CDR3, as DNA: TGTGCCACCTCCGCCGGGGGGGCCAACGTCCTGACTTTC. Translating it yields CATSAGGANVLTF.

The rearrangement links TRBV29-1 to TRBJ2-1, with 12 nucleotides matching TRBD1. Losses at the gene ends were 6 bases for V and 9 bases for J; bases not matched to a gene: 9. CDR3 length: 14 amino acids. CDR1 SQVTM and CDR2 ANQGSEA come from the germline V gene. In DNA, the CDR3 is TGCAGCGTGGCCCGGGACAGGGGGCGCACTGAGCAGTTCTTC. The encoded protein is CSVARDRGRTEQFF.

The chain combines TRBV28 with TRBJ2-6; D is undetermined. The CDR3 is 15 residues long. Germline V gene lookup returns CDR1 MDHEN and CDR2 SYDVKM. The V end lost 5 bases, the J end lost 0 bases, and 8 bases lay between the germline ends. CDR3 sequence: CASSLGRSGANVLTF. CDR3 sequence (DNA): TGTGCCAGCAGTCTCGGACGCTCTGGGGCCAACGTCCTGACTTTC.

The sample holds one count of this clone. This rearrangement joins TRBV7-9 to TRBJ1-2; TRBD1 might be the D (6 bases). The CDR3 length is 17 residues. V was pared by 3 bases and J by 4 bases, with 21 bases between. Germline lookup yields CDR1 SEHNR and CDR2 FQNEAQ (reference sequence). The CDR3 protein is CASSFYANTGLSYGYTF. The CDR3 DNA sequence: TGTGCCAGCAGCTTTTACGCAAATACAGGGTTAAGCTATGGCTACACCTTC.

This clone was picked up one time. The gene calls are TRBV7-2 and TRBJ2-3; 7 nucleotides align to TRBD2. Germline trimming cut 1 base from V and 3 bases from J; bases unmatched to any gene: 4. CDR1 is SGHTA and CDR2 is FQGNSA in the germline V gene. CDR3 length equals 15 residues. The CDR3 bases are TGTGCCAGCAGCTTAGGCGGCGGGAGAACAGATACGCAGTATTTT. It codes for CASSLGGGRTDTQYF.

The chain has TRBV10-3 and TRBJ1-1; no clear D gene. The germline V and J ends were trimmed by 2 bases and 3 bases, with 10 bases remaining between them. This CDR3 spans 14 amino acids. Germline loops: CDR1 ENHRY, CDR2 SYGVKD. The CDR3 coding sequence is TGTGCCATCAGTGAGGCCGGTTGGGACACTGAAGCTTTCTTT. This sequence encodes CAISEAGWDTEAFF.

V usage is TRBV20-1 and J usage is TRBJ1-5, with 7 bases lining up with TRBD1. The germline gives CDR1 DFQATT, CDR2 SNEGSKA (reference sequence). V was clipped by 3 bases and J by 1 base; unmatched bases: 12. The CDR3 covers 17 residues. The CDR3 nucleotides are TGCAGTGCTAGTTCCACGGGGACAGCTGGGAGCAATCAGCCCCAGCATTTT. This codes for CSASSTGTAGSNQPQHF.

This clone came up a few times. V is TRBV4-3 and J is TRBJ2-7, with D tentatively TRBD1 or TRBD2 (5 bases each). This CDR3 has 16 amino acids. Germline-derived CDR1 and CDR2 are LGHNA and YSLEER. V gave up 4 bases and J gave up 2 bases, with 18 bases separating them. CDR3 sequence reads: CASSLSPGSQAYEQYF. CDR3 DNA: TGCGCCAGCAGCCTTTCCCCAGGGAGTCAGGCCTACGAGCAGTACTTC.

The rearrangement joins TRBV5-1 to TRBJ2-1; 8 positions agree with TRBD2. Germline values: CDR1 SGHRS, CDR2 YFSETQ. With 2 bases clipped from V and 6 bases from J, the junction kept 10 bases outside the gene matches. The CDR3 has 16 residues. The CDR3 DNA follows: TGCGCCAGCAGCTTACAGGGACTAGTAAGCGGCAATGAGCAGTTCTTC. Protein: CASSLQGLVSGNEQFF.

The rearrangement uses TRBV5-1 and TRBJ2-7, with D perhaps TRBD1 (5 bases). The germline V gene has CDR1 SGHRS and CDR2 YFSETQ. This CDR3 is 14 amino acids long. Trimming cost V 4 bases and J 3 bases, with 14 bases left between them. The CDR3 bases are TGCGCCAGCAGCCCCCGGCAGGGCCACTACGAGCAGTACTTC. Residues: CASSPRQGHYEQYF. Full variable domain (outside the CDR3, taken from reference TRBV5-1 and TRBJ2-7): KAGVTQTPRYLIKTRGQQVTLSCSPISGHRSVSWYQQTPGQGLQFLFEYFSETQRNKGNFPGRFSGRQFSNSRSEMNVSTLELGDSALYLCASSPRQGHYEQYFGPGTRLTVT.

The chain combines TRBV18 with TRBJ2-5; D may be TRBD1 or TRBD2 (5 bases each). This CDR3 is 15 amino acids long. The V end was cut by 2 bases, the J end by 3 bases, with 13 bases between. Germline V gene data show CDR1 as KGHSH and CDR2 as LQKENI. CDR3 sequence: CASSPWGTPKETQYF. In nucleotides, the CDR3 is TGTGCCAGCTCACCATGGGGGACGCCAAAAGAGACCCAGTACTTC.

The V and J genes are TRBV6-2 or TRBV6-3 and TRBJ1-2; D unresolved. Germline lookup yields CDR1 MNHEY and CDR2 SVGEGT. Deletions cut 5 bases from V and 7 bases from J, with 17 bases between. This CDR3 is built from 14 residues. The CDR3 spells CASSQTTGPGGYTF. CDR3 coding DNA: TGTGCCAGCAGTCAAACCACCGGACCTGGTGGCTACACCTTC.

This clone was observed a single time. The rearrangement joins TRBV18 to TRBJ2-3; D not resolved. Germline CDR1 KGHSH, CDR2 LQKENI. The V and J ends lost 1 base and 0 bases respectively, with 8 bases between them. This CDR3 contains 15 residues. The CDR3 loop reads CASSPQATSTDTQYF. The CDR3 nucleotides are TGTGCCAGCTCACCACAGGCTACTAGCACAGATACGCAGTATTTT.

Comments on this clone: The same CDR3 can be traced to other DNA sequences in this sample. This sequence joins TRBV5-1 and TRBJ2-3; the D gene is possibly TRBD2 (6 bases). V gave up 0 bases and J gave up 3 bases, with 8 bases separating them. This CDR3 spans 14 amino acids. Germline values: CDR1 SGHRS, CDR2 YFSETQ. The CDR3 here is CASSLGSGTDTQYF. The CDR3 DNA reads TGCGCCAGCAGCTTGGGTAGCGGTACAGATACGCAGTATTTT.

The CDR3 coding sequence is TGTGCCAGCAGCTCCGGACAGGGAGCTAATTCACCCCTCCACTTT. Translating it yields CASSSGQGANSPLHF. The gene calls are TRBV11-3 and TRBJ1-6; TRBD1 agrees at 8 bases. Per germline, CDR1 SGHNT and CDR2 YENEEA. With 4 bases clipped from V and 6 bases from J, the junction kept 5 bases outside the gene matches. CDR3 length: 15 residues. Full variable domain (rest looked up from reference TRBV11-3 and TRBJ1-6): EAGVVQSPRYKIIEKKQPVAFWCNPISGHNTLYWYLQNLGQGPELLIRYENEEAVDDSQLPKDRFSAERLKGVDSTLKIQPAELGDSAVYLCASSSGQGANSPLHFGNGTRLTVT.

This chain joins TRBV7-9 and TRBJ2-7; D is perhaps TRBD1 (6 bases). With 5 bases removed from V and 9 bases from J, the gap between germline ends came to 20 bases. In germline, CDR1 is SEHNR, CDR2 FQNEAQ (reference sequence). This CDR3 region has 14 residues. CDR3 nucleotides: TGTGCCAGCAGCCGACAGGTCGCAGTTGGGCTGCAGTACTTC. It specifies CASSRQVAVGLQYF.

The V call is TRBV9, the J call TRBJ1-6, with D perhaps TRBD1 (6 bases). This CDR3 has 15 amino acids. Looked up from germline, CDR1 is SGDLS and CDR2 is YYNGEE. Trimming shortened V by 7 bases and J by 4 bases, and 15 bases separated the two germline ends. CDR3 coding DNA: TGTGCCAGCGCCATGGGGGCTCAATATAATTCACCCCTCCACTTT. Protein sequence: CASAMGAQYNSPLHF.

The V gene is TRBV3-1 (or the pseudogene TRBV3-2), the J gene TRBJ1-2, with D unresolved. V dropped 0 bases and J dropped 4 bases, with 6 bases sitting between them. The CDR3 sequence is 13 residues long. Per germline, CDR1 LGHDT and CDR2 YNNKEL (reference sequence). The CDR3 region has the DNA TGTGCCAGCAGCCAAGAGAGTAGCTATGGCTACACCTTC. Translated: CASSQESSYGYTF.